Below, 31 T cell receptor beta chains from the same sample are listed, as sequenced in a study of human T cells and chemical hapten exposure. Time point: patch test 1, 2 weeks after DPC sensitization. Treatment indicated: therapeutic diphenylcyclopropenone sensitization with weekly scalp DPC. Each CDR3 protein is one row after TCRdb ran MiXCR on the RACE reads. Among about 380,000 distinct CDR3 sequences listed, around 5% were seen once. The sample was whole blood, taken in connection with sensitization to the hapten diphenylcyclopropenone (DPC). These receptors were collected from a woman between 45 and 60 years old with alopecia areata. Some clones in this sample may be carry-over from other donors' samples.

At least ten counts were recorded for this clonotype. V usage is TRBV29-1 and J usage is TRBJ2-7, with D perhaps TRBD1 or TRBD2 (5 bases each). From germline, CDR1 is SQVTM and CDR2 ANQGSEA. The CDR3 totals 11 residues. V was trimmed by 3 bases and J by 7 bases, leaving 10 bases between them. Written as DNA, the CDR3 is TGCAGCGTTGAGAGGGACGGAGAGCAGTACTTC. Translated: CSVERDGEQYF.

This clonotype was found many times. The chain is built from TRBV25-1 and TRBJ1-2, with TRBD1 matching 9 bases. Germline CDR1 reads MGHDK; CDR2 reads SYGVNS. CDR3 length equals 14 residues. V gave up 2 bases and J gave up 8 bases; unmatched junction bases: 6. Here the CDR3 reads CASSEPGTGRGYTF. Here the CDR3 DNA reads TGTGCCAGCAGTGAACCCGGGACAGGGCGAGGCTACACCTTC.

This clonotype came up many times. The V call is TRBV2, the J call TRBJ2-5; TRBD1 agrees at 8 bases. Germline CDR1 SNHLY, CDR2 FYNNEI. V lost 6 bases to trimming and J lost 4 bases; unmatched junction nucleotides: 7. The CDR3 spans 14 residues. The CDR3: CASRQYRGAETQYF. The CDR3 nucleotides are TGTGCCAGCAGACAGTACAGGGGGGCAGAGACCCAGTACTTC.

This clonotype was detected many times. CDR3 sequence reads: CASSRLARQTQYF. DNA for the CDR3: TGTGCCAGCAGCCGACTAGCGAGACAGACGCAGTATTTT. V and J are TRBV11-1 and TRBJ2-3; 8 bases align to TRBD2. With 5 bases clipped from V and 9 bases from J, the junction kept 7 bases outside the gene matches. The CDR3 spans 13 residues. Per the germline V gene, CDR1 is SGHAT and CDR2 is FQDESV (reference sequence).

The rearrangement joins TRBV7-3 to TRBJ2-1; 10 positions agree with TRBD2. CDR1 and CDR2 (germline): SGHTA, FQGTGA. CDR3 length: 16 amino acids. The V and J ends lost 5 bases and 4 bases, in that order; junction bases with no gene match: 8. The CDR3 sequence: CASSLLAGGLYNEQFF. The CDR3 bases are TGTGCCAGCAGCCTCTTAGCGGGGGGCCTTTACAATGAGCAGTTCTTC.

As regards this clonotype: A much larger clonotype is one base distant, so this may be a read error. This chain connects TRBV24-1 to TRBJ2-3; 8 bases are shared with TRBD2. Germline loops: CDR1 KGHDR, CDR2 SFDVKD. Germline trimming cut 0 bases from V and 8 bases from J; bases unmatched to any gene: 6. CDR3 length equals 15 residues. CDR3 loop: CATSDLGLAPVTQYF. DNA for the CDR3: TGTGCCACCAGTGATTTGGGACTAGCCCCCGTTACGCAGTATTTT.

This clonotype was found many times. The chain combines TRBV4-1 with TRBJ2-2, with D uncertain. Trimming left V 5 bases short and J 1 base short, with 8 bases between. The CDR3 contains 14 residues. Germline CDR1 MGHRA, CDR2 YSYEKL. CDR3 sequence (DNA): TGCGCCAGCAGCTTCGTCATGAACACCGGGGAGCTGTTTTTT. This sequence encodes CASSFVMNTGELFF.

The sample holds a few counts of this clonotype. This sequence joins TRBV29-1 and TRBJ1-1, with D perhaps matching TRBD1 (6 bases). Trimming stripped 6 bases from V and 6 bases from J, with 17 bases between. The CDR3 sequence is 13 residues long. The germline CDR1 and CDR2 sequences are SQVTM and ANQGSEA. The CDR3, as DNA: TGCAGCGTGGGACCGACAGGTTCCCCTGAAGCTTTCTTT. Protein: CSVGPTGSPEAFF.

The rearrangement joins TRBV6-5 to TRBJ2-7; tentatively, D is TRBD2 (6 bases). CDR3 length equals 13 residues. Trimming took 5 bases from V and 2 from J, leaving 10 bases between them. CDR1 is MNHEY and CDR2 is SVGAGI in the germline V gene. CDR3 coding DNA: TGTGCCAGCAGTGAGGGACTTCCCTACGAGCAGTACTTC. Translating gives CASSEGLPYEQYF.

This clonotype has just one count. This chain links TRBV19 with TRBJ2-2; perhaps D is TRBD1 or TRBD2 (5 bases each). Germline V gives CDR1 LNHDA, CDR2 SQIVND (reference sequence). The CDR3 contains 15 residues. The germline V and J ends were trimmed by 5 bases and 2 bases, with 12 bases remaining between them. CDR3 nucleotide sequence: TGTGCCAGTAGTTCCTGGGACGGCAACACCGGGGAGCTGTTTTTT. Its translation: CASSSWDGNTGELFF.

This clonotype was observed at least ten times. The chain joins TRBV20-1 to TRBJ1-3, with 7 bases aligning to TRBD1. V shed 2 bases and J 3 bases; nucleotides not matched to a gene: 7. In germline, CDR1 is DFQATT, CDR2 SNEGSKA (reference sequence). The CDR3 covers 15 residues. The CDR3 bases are TGCAGTGCTAGACTGACAGGGACCGGTGGAAACACCATATATTTT. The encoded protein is CSARLTGTGGNTIYF.

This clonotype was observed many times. The CDR3 sequence: CSVATAGDGYGYTF. The CDR3 DNA is TGCAGCGTTGCGACGGCAGGGGACGGCTATGGCTACACCTTC. J is TRBJ1-2 and V is TRBV29-1, with D possibly TRBD1 on 6 matching bases. Germline assignment: CDR1 SQVTM and CDR2 ANQGSEA. The CDR3 spans 14 residues. V lost 4 bases, J lost 4 bases, and 16 bases lay in between.

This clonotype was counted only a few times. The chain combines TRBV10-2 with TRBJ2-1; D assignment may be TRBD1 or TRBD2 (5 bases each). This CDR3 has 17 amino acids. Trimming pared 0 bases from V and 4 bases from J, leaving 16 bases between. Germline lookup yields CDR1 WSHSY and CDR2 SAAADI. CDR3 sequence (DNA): TGCGCCAGCAGTGAGTCGGGGACCACCTGGGGGTACAATGAGCAGTTCTTC. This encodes CASSESGTTWGYNEQFF.

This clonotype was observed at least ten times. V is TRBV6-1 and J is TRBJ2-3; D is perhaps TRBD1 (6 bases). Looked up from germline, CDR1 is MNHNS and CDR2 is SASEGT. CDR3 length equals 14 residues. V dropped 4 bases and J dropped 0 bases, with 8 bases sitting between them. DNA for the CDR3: TGTGCCAGCAGTGGGGACACTAGCACAGATACGCAGTATTTT. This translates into CASSGDTSTDTQYF.

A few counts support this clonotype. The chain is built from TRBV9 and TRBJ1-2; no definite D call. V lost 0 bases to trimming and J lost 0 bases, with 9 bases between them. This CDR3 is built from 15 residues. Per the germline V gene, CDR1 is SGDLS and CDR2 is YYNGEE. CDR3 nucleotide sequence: TGTGCCAGCAGCGTAGAAGGTCAAGCTAACTATGGCTACACCTTC. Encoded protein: CASSVEGQANYGYTF.

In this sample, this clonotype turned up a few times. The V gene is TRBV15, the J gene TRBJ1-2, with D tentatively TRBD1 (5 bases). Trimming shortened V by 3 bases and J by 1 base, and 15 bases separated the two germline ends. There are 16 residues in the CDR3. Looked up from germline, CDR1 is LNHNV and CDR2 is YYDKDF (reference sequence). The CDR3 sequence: CATSRRTGTDNYGYTF. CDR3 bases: TGTGCCACCAGCAGGCGCACCGGGACGGATAACTATGGCTACACCTTC.

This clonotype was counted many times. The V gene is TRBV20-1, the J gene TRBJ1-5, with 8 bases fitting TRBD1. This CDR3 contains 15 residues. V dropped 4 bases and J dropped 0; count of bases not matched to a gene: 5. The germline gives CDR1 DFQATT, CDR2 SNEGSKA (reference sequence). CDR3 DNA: TGCAGTGCTAAGGGACAGGCCTATAGCAATCAGCCCCAGCATTTT. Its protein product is CSAKGQAYSNQPQHF.

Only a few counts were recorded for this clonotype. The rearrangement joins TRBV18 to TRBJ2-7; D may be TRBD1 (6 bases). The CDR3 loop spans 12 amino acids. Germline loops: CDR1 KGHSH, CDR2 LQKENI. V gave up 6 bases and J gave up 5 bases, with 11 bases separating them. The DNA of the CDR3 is TGTGCCAGCTCGCAGAACAGGGACGAGCAGTACTTC. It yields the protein CASSQNRDEQYF. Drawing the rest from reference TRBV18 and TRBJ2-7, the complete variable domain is NAGVMQNPRHLVRRRGQEARLRCSPMKGHSHVYWYRQLPEEGLKFMVYLQKENIIDESGMPKERFSAEFPKEGPSILRIQQVVRGDSAAYFCASSQNRDEQYFGPGTRLTVT.

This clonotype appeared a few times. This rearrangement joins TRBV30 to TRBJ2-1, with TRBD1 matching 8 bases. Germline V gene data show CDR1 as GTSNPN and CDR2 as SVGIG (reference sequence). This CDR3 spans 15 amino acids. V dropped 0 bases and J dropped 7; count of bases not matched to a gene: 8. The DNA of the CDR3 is TGTGCCTGGAGTGTAGGAGGGGACAGGACGAATGAGCAGTTCTTC. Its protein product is CAWSVGGDRTNEQFF. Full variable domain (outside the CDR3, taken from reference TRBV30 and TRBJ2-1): SQTIHQWPATLVQPVGSPLSLECTVEGTSNPNLYWYRQAAGRGLQLLFYSVGIGQISSEVPQNLSASRPQDRQFILSSKKLLLSDSGFYLCAWSVGGDRTNEQFFGPGTRLTVL.

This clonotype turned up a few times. CDR3 coding DNA: TGTGCCAGCAGATATGGTTCCACAGATACGCAGTATTTT. Protein product: CASRYGSTDTQYF. The V and J genes are TRBV25-1 and TRBJ2-3; D call uncertain. The CDR3 has 13 residues. V lost 6 bases and J lost 2, with 9 bases in between. CDR1 and CDR2 (germline): MGHDK, SYGVNS.

The CDR3 loop is CSIDRRTSYEQFF. The CDR3 bases are TGCAGTATTGATCGTAGGACTAGCTATGAGCAGTTCTTC. V and J are TRBV20-1 and TRBJ2-1, with 8 bases lining up with TRBD2. Germline trimming cut 8 bases from V and 8 bases from J; bases unmatched to any gene: 11. This CDR3 is 13 amino acids long. The V gene's germline CDR1 is DFQATT and CDR2 SNEGSKA (reference sequence).

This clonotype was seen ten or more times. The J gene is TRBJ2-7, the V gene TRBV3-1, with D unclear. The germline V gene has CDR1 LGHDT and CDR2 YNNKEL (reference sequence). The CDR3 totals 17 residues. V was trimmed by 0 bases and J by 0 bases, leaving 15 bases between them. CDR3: CASSQDLGPWSSYEQYF. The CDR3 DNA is TGTGCCAGCAGCCAAGATCTGGGCCCTTGGAGCTCCTACGAGCAGTACTTC.

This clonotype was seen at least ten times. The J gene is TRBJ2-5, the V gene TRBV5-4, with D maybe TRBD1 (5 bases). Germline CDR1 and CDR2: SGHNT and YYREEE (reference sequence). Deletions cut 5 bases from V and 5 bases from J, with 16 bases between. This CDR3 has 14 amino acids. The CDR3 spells CASSSPQGFETQYF. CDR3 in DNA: TGTGCCAGCAGTTCCCCTCAGGGTTTTGAGACCCAGTACTTC.

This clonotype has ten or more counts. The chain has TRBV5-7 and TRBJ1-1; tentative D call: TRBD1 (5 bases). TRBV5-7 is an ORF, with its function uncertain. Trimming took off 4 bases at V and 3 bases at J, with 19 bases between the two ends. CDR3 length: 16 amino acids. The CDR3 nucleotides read TGTGCCAGCAGCGACCGGGACCCACCCTTTCACACTGAAGCTTTCTTT. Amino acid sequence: CASSDRDPPFHTEAFF.

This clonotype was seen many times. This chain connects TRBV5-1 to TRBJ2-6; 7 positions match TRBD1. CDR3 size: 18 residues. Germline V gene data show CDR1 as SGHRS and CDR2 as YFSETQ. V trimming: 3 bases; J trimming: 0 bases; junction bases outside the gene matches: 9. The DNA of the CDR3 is TGCGCCAGCAGCTCCACCGGGACAGCCTCCTCTGGGGCCAACGTCCTGACTTTC. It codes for CASSSTGTASSGANVLTF.

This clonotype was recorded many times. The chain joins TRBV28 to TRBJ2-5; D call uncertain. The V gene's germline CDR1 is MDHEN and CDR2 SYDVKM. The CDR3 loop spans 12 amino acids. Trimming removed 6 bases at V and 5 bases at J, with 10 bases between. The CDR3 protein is CASSPLHETQYF. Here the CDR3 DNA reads TGTGCCAGCAGCCCTCTTCACGAGACCCAGTACTTC.

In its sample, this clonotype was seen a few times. The CDR3 protein is CASSPVWQGAILAKNIQYF. DNA for the CDR3: TGTGCCAGCAGCCCCGTGTGGCAGGGAGCGATACTAGCCAAAAACATTCAGTACTTC. The V gene is TRBV3-1, the J gene TRBJ2-4; D might be TRBD1 or TRBD2, each matching 5 bases. CDR1 is LGHDT and CDR2 is YNNKEL in the germline V gene (reference sequence). The CDR3 covers 19 residues. Deletions cut 4 bases from V and 0 bases from J, with 22 bases between.

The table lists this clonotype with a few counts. The DNA of the CDR3 is TGTGCCAGCCCCGTAGCGGGGGGGAGCACAGATACGCAGTATTTT. Encoded protein: CASPVAGGSTDTQYF. The chain couples TRBV2 to TRBJ2-3; 11 bases fit TRBD2. CDR1 SNHLY and CDR2 FYNNEI come from the germline V gene. The CDR3 covers 15 residues. With V trimmed by 8 bases and J by 0 bases, 4 bases remained unmatched.

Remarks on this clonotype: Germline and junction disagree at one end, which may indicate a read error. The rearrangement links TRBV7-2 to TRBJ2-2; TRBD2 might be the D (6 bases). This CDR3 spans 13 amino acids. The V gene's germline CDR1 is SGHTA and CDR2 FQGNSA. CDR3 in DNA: TGTGCCAGCAGCTTAGATGCCCCCGGGGGGCTGTTTTTT. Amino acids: CASSLDAPGGLFF.

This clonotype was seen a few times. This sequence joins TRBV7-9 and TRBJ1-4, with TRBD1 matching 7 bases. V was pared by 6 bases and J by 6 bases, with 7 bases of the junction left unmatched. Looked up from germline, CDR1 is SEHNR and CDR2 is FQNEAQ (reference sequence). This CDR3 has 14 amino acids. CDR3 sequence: CASRGQVGYEKLFF. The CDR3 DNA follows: TGTGCCAGCAGAGGACAGGTCGGGTATGAAAAACTGTTTTTT.

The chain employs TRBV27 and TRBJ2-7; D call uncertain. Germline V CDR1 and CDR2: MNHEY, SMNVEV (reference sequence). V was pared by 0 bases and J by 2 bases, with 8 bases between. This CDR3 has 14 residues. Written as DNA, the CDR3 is TGTGCCAGCAGTTTATCGGGCATAGCCTACGAGCAGTACTTC. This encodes CASSLSGIAYEQYF.